The entry below describes one TCR beta chain. No antigen is known for it. This entry belongs to a study of early T cells in non-severe SARS-CoV-2 infection. The overall study: Sequencing of unsorted whole blood was done on bulk RNA, leaving chains unpaired. Study-wide results and caveats: Matching results from VDJdb favored anti-spike CD8 responses, leaving private and CD4 specificities undetected.

The junction had 1 base not matched to a gene; V was cut back by 4 bases and J by 2 bases. This CDR3 comprises 16 residues. Germline-derived CDR1 and CDR2 are KGHDR and SFDVKD. Individual cDNA molecules each received unique molecular identifiers attached to them. Each CDR3 protein gets one entry after TCRdb re-called the 5' RACE reads with MiXCR. This table holds under 80,000 distinct CDR3 sequences, under 14% found once. The sample taken for sequencing was whole blood. The TCR was taken from an adult who was a healthcare worker with PCR-confirmed SARS-CoV-2 infection or an uninfected control (not recorded which). V and J are TRBV24-1 and TRBJ2-1, with TRBD2 identical over 13 bases. For the CDR3, the DNA is TGTGCCACCAGTGACGGGACTAGCGGGACCTACAATGAGCAGTTCTTC. This gives the protein CATSDGTSGTYNEQFF.